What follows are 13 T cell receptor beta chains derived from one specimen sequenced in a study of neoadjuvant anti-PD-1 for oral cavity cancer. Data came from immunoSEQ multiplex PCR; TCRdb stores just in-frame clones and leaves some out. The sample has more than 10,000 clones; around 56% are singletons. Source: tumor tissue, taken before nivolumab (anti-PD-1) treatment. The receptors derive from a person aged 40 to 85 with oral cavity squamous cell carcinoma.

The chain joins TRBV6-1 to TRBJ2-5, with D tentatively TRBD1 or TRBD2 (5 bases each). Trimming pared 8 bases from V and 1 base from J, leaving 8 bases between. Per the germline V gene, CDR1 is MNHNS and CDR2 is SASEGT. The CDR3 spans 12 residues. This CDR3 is CASQGPQETQYF. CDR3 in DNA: TGTGCCAGCCAGGGACCCCAAGAGACCCAGTACTTC.

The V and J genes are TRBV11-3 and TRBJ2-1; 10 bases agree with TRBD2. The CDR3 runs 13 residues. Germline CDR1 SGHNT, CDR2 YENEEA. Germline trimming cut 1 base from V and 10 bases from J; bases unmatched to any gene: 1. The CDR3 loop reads CASSLGGLAEQFF. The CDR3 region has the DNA TGTGCCAGCAGCTTAGGGGGACTAGCGGAGCAGTTCTTC.

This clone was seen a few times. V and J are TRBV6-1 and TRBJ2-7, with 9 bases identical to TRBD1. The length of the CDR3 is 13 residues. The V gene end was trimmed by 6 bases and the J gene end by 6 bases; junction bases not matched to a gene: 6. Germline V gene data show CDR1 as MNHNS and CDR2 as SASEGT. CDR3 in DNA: TGTGCCAGCAGGGGGGACAGGGTCCGCGAGCAGTACTTC. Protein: CASRGDRVREQYF.

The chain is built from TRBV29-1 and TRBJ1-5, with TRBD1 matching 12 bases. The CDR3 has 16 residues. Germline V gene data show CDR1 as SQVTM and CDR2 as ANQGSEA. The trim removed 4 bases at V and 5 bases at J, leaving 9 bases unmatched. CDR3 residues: CSVGGTGGVGDQPQHF. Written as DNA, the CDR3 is TGCAGCGTTGGTGGGACAGGGGGCGTGGGGGATCAGCCCCAGCATTTT. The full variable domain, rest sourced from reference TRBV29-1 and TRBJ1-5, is SAVISQKPSRDICQRGTSLTIQCQVDSQVTMMFWYRQQPGQSLTLIATANQGSEATYESGFVIDKFPISRPNLTFSTLTVSNMSPEDSSIYLCSVGGTGGVGDQPQHFGDGTRLSIL.

The CDR3 loop is CASRLTSGRGNIQYF. CDR3 nucleotide sequence: TGTGCCAGCAGACTTACTAGCGGCAGGGGAAACATTCAGTACTTC. V and J are TRBV28 and TRBJ2-4; 8 nucleotides match TRBD2. The CDR3 has 15 amino acids. J gave up 6 bases and V 6 bases, and 10 bases lay outside the gene matches. From germline, CDR1 is MDHEN and CDR2 SYDVKM.

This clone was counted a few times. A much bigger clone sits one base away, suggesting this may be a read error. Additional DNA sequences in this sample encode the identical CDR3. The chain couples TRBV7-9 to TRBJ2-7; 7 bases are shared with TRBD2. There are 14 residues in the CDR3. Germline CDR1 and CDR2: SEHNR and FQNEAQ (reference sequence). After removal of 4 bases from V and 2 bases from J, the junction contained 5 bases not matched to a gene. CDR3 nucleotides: TGTGCCAGCAGCTCCCGGGACTATACCTACGAGCAGTACTTC. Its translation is CASSSRDYTYEQYF. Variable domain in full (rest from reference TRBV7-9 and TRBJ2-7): DTGVSQNPRHKITKRGQNVTFRCDPISEHNRLYWYRQTLGQGPEFLTYFQNEAQLEKSRLLSDRFSAERPKGSFSTLEIQRTEQGDSAMYLCASSSRDYTYEQYFGPGTRLTVT.

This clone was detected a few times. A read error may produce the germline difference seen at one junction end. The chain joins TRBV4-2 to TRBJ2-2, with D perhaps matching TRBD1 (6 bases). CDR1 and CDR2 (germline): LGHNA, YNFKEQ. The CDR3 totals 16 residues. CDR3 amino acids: CASSHVTAGEHRGAVF. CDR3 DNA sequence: TGTGCCAGCAGCCATGTTACAGCAGGGGAACACCGGGGAGCTGTTTTT.

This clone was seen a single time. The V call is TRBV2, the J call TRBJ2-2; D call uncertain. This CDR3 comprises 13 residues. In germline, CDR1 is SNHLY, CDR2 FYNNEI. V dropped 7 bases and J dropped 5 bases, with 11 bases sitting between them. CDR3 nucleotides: TGTGCCAGCAATGCCGCCGGGACCGGGGAGCTGTTTTTT. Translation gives CASNAAGTGELFF.

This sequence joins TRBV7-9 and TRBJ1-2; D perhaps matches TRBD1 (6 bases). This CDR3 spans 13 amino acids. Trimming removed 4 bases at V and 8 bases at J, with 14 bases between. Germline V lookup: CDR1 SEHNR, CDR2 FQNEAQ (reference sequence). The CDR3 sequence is CASSSRGLEGYTF. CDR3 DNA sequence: TGTGCCAGCAGCTCCAGGGGTTTAGAAGGCTACACCTTC.

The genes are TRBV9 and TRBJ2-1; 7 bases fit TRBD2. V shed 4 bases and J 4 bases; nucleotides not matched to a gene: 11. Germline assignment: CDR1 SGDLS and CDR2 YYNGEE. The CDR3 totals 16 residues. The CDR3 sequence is CASSFRPSGDYNEQFF. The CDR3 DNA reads TGTGCCAGCAGCTTCCGCCCCAGCGGGGATTACAATGAGCAGTTCTTC.

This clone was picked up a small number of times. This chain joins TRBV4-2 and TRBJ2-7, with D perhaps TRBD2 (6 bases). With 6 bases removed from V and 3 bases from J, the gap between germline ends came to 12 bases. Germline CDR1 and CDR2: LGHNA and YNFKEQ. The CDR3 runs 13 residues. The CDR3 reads CASRGTSSYEQYF. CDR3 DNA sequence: TGTGCCAGCAGAGGGACTTCTAGCTACGAGCAGTACTTC.

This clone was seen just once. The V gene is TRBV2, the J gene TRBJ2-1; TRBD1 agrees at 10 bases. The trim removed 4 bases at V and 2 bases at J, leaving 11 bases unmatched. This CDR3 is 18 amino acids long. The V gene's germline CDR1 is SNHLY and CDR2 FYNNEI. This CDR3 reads CASSGGPGQGRTYNEQFF. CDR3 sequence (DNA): TGTGCCAGCAGTGGGGGTCCGGGACAGGGGAGGACCTACAATGAGCAGTTCTTC.

In DNA form, the CDR3 reads TGTGCCAGCAGCGAAGGGGCTCAGAACACTGAAGCTTTCTTT. The encoded protein is CASSEGAQNTEAFF. The J gene is TRBJ1-1, the V gene TRBV7-9; perhaps TRBD1 as D (5 bases). CDR3 length: 14 residues. V lost 5 bases and J 1 base, leaving 11 bases between the germline ends. CDR1 is SEHNR, CDR2 FQNEAQ, per germline (reference sequence).